The T cell receptor (beta chain) described here comes from a study of shared clonotypes between healthy human individuals. On the study more broadly: Each donor had three CD4 naive, three CD4 memory, two CD8 naive and one CD8 memory plate.

The assay used deep level. In the sorted-subset replicate PCRs, around 220 ng DNA, roughly 29,000 T cell genomes, was used. TCRdb keeps only in-frame clones here, not all; method: immunoSEQ multiplex PCR. The data hold roughly 2 million clones, with about 94% observed a single time. Only one count was recorded for this clone. Its specificity is not known. This CDR3 is also generated by other DNA sequences in the sample. Study-wide results and caveats: Large sequencing depth failed to make sorted-subset sequencing complete, rarefaction showed.

The CDR3 consists of 15 residues. Germline V gives CDR1 SGHNT, CDR2 YYREEE (reference sequence). V trimming: 0 bases; J trimming: 1 base; junction bases outside the gene matches: 1. Sequencing was done on a sample of naive CD4+ T cells sorted from blood. The sample's subset: CD45RA+ positively selected. This TCR was sampled from a man younger than 30 in good health. The chain recombines TRBV5-4 with TRBJ2-1; 7 bases map to TRBD1. For the CDR3, the DNA is TGTGCCAGCAGCTTGGACAGGGGTTCCTACAATGAGCAGTTCTTC. Its protein product is CASSLDRGSYNEQFF.